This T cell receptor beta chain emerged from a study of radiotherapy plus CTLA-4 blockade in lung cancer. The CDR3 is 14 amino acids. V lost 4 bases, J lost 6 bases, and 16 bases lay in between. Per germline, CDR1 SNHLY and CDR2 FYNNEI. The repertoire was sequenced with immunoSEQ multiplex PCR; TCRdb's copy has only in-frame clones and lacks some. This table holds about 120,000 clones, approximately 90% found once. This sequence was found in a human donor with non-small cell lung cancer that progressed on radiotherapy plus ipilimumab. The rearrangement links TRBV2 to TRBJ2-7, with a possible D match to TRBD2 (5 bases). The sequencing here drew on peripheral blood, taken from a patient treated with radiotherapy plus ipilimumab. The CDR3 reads CASSAVGEGPEQYF. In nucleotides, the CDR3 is TGTGCCAGCAGTGCGGTGGGAGAAGGGCCCGAGCAGTACTTC.